A selection of T cell receptor beta chains follows, all from one sample in a study of resident and recirculating memory T cells in vitiligo. The assay was immunoSEQ multiplex PCR, and TCRdb's table has in-frame clones only and misses some. Here the sample spans more than 65,000 clones, roughly 92% being singletons. Sample: blood. The receptor set was obtained from a male donor with vitiligo. Each CDR3 is given without its conserved first and last residue. D genes are given only for firm matches.

j_call v_call cdr3_length d_call cdr3_aa
TRBJ1-2 TRBV19 11 - ASSSTGYNGYT
TRBJ2-7 TRBV19 13 - ASSQTAGRTYEQY
TRBJ1-4 TRBV28 12 - ASTLGGGGEKLF
TRBJ2-3 TRBV4-3 13 - ASSQDGGRTDTQY
TRBJ2-4 TRBV21-1 15 - ASIIIDRDRDKNIQY
TRBJ2-7 TRBV4-3 13 TRBD2 ASSQEGLATYEQY
TRBJ2-1 TRBV7-9 9 - ASSSSHEQF
TRBJ2-5 TRBV5-1 14 TRBD2 ASSRRTSGIQETQY
TRBJ2-1 TRBV6-5 11 TRBD1 ASSTDRDHEQF
TRBJ2-3 TRBV4-3 16 TRBD2 ASSQGTSGGSSTDTQY
TRBJ1-2 TRBV20-1 7 - SARGGYT
TRBJ2-5 TRBV4-2 21 TRBD2 ASSPVRQGRVSASGGAMETQY
TRBJ2-3 TRBV29-1 14 TRBD1 SVIPPETGGPDTQY
TRBJ2-7 TRBV4-2 13 - ASSQVTGIRYEQY
TRBJ2-3 TRBV6-1 11 TRBD1 ASSEGQLNTQY
TRBJ2-5 TRBV9 12 - ASSRTDFQETQY
TRBJ2-1 TRBV4-1 9 TRBD2 ASSSGPEQF
TRBJ1-1 TRBV30 11 - AWRDSLRPEAF
TRBJ2-1 TRBV5-6 9 - ASSLSYEQF
TRBJ2-5 TRBV30 12 - AHGRPGGQETQY
TRBJ1-3 TRBV14 13 - ASSQDYRMLDTIY
TRBJ1-4 TRBV9 13 TRBD1 ASSVGGQGAGKLF
TRBJ2-1 TRBV5-4 13 - ASSLRGGNYNEQF
TRBJ1-1 TRBV5-1 13 TRBD1 ASSLAMTGFAEAF
TRBJ2-5 TRBV11-2 14 TRBD2 ASSTGTSSLQETQY
TRBJ1-4 TRBV2 14 TRBD1 ASSDRGQSMEEKLF
TRBJ1-2 TRBV6-5 10 - ASSYGGYGYT
TRBJ1-2 TRBV19 9 TRBD1 ARTGAYGYT
TRBJ2-5 TRBV18 14 TRBD2 ASSPPEAGGLETQY